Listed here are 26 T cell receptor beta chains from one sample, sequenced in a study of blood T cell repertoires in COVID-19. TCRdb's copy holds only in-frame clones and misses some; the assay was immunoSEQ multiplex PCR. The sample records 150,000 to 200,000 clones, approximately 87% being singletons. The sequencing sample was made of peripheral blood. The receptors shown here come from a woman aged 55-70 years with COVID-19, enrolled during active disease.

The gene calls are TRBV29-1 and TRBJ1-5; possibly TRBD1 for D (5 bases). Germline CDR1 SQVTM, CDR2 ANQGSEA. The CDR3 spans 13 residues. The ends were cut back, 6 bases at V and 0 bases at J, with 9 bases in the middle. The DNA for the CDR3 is TGCAGCGTCCGACAGACTAGCAATCAGCCCCAGCATTTT. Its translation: CSVRQTSNQPQHF.

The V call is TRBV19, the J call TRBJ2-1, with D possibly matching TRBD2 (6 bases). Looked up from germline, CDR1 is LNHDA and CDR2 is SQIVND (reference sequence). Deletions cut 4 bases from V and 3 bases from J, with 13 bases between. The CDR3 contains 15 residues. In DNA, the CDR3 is TGTGCCAGTAGTACCTCGGGACTGGACTACAATGAGCAGTTCTTC. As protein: CASSTSGLDYNEQFF.

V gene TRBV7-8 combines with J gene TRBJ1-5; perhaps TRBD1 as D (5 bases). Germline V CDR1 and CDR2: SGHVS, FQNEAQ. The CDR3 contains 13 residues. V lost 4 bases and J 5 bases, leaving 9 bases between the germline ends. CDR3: CASSSGGDQPQHF. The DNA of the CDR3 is TGTGCCAGCAGCTCGGGGGGGGATCAGCCCCAGCATTTT.

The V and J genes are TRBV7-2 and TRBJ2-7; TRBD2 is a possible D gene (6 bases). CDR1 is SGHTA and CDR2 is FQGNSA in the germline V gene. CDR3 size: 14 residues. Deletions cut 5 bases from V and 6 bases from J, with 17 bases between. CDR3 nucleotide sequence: TGTGCCAGCAGCGCCGGCGGAGGGACCAGCGAGCAGTACTTC. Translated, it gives CASSAGGGTSEQYF. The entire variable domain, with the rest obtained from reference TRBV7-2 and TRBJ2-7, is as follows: GAGVSQSPSNKVTEKGKDVELRCDPISGHTALYWYRQSLGQGLEFLIYFQGNSAPDKSGLPSDRFSAERTGGSVSTLTIQRTQQEDSAVYLCASSAGGGTSEQYFGPGTRLTVT.

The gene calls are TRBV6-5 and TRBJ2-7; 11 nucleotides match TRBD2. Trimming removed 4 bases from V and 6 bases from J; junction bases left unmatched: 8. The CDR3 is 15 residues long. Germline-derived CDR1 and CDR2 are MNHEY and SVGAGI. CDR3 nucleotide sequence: TGTGCCAGCAGTTCCACTAGCGGGAGAAAGGGCGAGCAGTACTTC. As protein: CASSSTSGRKGEQYF.

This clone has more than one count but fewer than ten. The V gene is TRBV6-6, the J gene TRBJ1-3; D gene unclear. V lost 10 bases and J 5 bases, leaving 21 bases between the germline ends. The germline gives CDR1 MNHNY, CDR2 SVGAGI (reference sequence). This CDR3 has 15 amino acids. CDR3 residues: CATVEGKMIRNTIYF. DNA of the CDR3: TGTGCCACCGTCGAGGGAAAAATGATCAGAAACACCATATATTTT.

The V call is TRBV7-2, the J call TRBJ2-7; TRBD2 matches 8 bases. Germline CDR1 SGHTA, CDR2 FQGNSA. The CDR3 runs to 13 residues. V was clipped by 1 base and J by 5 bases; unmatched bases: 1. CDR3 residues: CASSLDGRDEQYF. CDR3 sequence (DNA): TGTGCCAGCAGCTTAGACGGGAGGGACGAGCAGTACTTC.

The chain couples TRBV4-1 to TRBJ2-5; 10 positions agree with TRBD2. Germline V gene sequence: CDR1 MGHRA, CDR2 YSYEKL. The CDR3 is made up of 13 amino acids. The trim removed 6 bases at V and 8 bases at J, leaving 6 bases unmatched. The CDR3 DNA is TGCGCCAGCAGTCAGGGACTAGCGAACACCCAGTACTTC. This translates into CASSQGLANTQYF.

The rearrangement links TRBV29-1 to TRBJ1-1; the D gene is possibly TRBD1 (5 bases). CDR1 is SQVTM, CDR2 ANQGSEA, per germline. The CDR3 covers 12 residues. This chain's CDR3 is CTAEGRNTEAFF. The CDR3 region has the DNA TGCACCGCGGAGGGGCGGAACACTGAAGCTTTCTTT.

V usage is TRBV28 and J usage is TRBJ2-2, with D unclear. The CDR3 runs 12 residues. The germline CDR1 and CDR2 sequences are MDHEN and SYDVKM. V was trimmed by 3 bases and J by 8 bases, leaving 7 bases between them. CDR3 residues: CASSFLSGELFF. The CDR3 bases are TGTGCCAGCAGTTTCTTATCTGGGGAGCTGTTTTTT.

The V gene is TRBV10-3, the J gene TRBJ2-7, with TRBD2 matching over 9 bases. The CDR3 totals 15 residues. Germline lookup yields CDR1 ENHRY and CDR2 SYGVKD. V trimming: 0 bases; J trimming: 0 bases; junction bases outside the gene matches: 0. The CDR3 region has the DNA TGTGCCATCAGTGAGTCGACTAGCGGCTCCTACGAGCAGTACTTC. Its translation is CAISESTSGSYEQYF.

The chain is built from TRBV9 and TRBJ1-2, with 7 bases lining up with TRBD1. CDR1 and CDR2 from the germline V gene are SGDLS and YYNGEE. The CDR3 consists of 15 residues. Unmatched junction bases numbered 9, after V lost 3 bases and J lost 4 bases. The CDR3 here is CASSGTGTAFYGYTF. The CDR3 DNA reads TGTGCCAGCAGCGGAACCGGGACAGCCTTCTATGGCTACACCTTC. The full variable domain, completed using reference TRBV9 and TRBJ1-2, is DSGVTQTPKHLITATGQRVTLRCSPRSGDLSVYWYQQSLDQGLQFLIQYYNGEERAKGNILERFSAQQFPDLHSELNLSSLELGDSALYFCASSGTGTAFYGYTFGSGTRLTVV.

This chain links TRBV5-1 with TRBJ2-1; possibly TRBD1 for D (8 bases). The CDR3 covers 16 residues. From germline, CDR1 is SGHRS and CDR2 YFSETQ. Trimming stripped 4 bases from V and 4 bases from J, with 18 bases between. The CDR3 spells CASSPGQGGRYNEQFF. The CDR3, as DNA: TGCGCCAGCAGCCCCGGACAGGGAGGGCGTTACAATGAGCAGTTCTTC.

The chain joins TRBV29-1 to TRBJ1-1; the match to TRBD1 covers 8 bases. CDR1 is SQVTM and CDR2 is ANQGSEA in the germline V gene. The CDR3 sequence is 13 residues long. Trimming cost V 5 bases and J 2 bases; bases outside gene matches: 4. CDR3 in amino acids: CSVHPGGNTEAFF. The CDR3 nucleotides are TGCAGCGTTCACCCAGGGGGCAACACTGAAGCTTTCTTT.

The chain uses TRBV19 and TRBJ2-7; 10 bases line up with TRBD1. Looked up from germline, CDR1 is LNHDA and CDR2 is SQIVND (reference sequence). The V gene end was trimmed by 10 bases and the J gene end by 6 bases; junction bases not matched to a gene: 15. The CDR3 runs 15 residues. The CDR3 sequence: CATTRTGGTVGEQYF. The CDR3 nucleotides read TGTGCCACCACCCGGACAGGGGGGACCGTTGGCGAGCAGTACTTC.

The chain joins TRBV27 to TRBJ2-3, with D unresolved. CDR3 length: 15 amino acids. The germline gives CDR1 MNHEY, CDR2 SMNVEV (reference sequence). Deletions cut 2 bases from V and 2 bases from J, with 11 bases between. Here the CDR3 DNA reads TGTGCCAGCAGTTTAGGGCAGGCATACACAGATACGCAGTATTTT. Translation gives CASSLGQAYTDTQYF.

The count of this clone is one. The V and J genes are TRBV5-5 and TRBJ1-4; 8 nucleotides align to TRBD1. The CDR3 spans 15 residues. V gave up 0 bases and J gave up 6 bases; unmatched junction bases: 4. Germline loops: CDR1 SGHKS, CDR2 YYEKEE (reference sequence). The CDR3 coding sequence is TGTGCCAGCAGCTTGGTGGCAGGGGGCTATGAAAAACTGTTTTTT. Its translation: CASSLVAGGYEKLFF.

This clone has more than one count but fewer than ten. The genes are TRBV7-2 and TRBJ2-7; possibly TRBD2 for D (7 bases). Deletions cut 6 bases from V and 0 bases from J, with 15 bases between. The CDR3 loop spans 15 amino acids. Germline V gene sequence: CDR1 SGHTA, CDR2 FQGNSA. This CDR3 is CASRPGGGGSYEQYF. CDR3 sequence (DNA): TGTGCCAGCAGGCCAGGAGGGGGGGGCTCCTACGAGCAGTACTTC.

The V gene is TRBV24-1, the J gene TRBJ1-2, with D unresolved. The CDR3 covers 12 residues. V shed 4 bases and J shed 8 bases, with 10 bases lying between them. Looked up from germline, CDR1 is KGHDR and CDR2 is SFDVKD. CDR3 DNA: TGTGCCACCAGTGAGCTCGGTCTCGGCTACACCTTC. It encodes CATSELGLGYTF.

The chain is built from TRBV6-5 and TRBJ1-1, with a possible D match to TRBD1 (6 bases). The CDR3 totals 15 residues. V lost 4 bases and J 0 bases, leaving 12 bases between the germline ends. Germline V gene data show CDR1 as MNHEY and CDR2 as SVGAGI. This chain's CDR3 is CASSSDSFMNTEAFF. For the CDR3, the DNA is TGTGCCAGCAGTTCGGACAGCTTCATGAACACTGAAGCTTTCTTT.

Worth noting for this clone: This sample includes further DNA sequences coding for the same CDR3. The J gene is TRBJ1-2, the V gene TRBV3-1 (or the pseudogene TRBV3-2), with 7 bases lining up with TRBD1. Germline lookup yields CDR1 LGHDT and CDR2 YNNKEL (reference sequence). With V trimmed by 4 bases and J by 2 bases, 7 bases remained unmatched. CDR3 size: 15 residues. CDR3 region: CASSPRDRENYGYTF. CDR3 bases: TGTGCCAGCAGCCCGCGAGACAGGGAAAACTATGGCTACACCTTC.

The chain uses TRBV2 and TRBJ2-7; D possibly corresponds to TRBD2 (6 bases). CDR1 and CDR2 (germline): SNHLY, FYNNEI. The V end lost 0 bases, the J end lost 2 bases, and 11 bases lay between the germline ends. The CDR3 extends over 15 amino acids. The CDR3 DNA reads TGTGCCAGCAGTGAAGCCGCAGCGGGCCCCTACGAGCAGTACTTC. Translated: CASSEAAAGPYEQYF.

This CDR3 is CSAGTPNREQFF. For the CDR3, the DNA is TGCAGCGCCGGGACTCCAAATCGTGAGCAGTTCTTC. The rearrangement uses TRBV29-1 and TRBJ2-1, with TRBD2 as a possible D gene (6 bases). The CDR3 is made up of 12 amino acids. Trimming stripped 7 bases from V and 9 bases from J, with 16 bases between. Germline CDR1 is SQVTM and CDR2 is ANQGSEA.

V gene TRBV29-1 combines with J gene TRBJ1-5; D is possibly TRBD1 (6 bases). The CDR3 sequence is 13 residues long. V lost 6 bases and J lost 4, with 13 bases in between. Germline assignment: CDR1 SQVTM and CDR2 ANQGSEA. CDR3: CSVLQGPNQPQHF. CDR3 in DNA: TGCAGCGTCCTACAGGGACCAAATCAGCCCCAGCATTTT.

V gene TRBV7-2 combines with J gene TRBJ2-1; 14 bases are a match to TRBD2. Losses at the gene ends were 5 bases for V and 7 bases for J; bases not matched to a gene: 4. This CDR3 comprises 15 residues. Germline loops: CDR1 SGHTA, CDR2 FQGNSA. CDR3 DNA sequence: TGTGCCAGCAGCGAGGGACTAGCGGGAGTGAATGAGCAGTTCTTC. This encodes CASSEGLAGVNEQFF.

CDR3 region: CASSPGTANEKLFF. The CDR3 nucleotides are TGTGCCAGCAGCCCCGGGACAGCTAATGAAAAACTGTTTTTT. The V call is TRBV5-4, the J call TRBJ1-4; TRBD1 matches 7 bases. Germline values: CDR1 SGHNT, CDR2 YYREEE (reference sequence). The junction had 3 bases not matched to a gene; V was cut back by 4 bases and J by 3 bases. The length of the CDR3 is 14 residues.